The 30 T cell receptor beta chains below were found in one sample sequenced in a study of blood T cell repertoires in COVID-19. TCRdb's copy holds only in-frame clones and misses some; the assay was immunoSEQ multiplex PCR. The sample lists over 250,000 clones; 85% to 90% were seen once. Sequencing input: peripheral blood. The receptor set was obtained from a human donor in a cohort sampled during active COVID-19.

This clone has a single count. The J gene is TRBJ2-7, the V gene TRBV4-2, with D possibly matching TRBD1 (6 bases). V was shortened by 4 bases and J by 6 bases, with 19 bases between the two germline ends. The CDR3 is made up of 15 amino acids. CDR1 is LGHNA, CDR2 YNFKEQ, per germline. The CDR3 sequence: CASSLELTGFGEQYF. CDR3 sequence (DNA): TGTGCCAGCAGCCTGGAGTTGACAGGTTTCGGCGAGCAGTACTTC.

The chain joins TRBV25-1 to TRBJ2-1, with 8 bases lining up with TRBD2. CDR3 length: 14 residues. CDR1 is MGHDK and CDR2 is SYGVNS in the germline V gene. Trimming at V came to 6 bases and at J to 2 bases, leaving 3 bases not matched to a gene. The CDR3 DNA follows: TGTGCCAGCAGGGCGGGGGGCCCCTACAATGAGCAGTTCTTC. Translating it yields CASRAGGPYNEQFF.

V usage is TRBV27 and J usage is TRBJ2-1; D perhaps matches TRBD2 (5 bases). Trimming removed 3 bases at V and 0 bases at J, with 9 bases between. The germline V gene has CDR1 MNHEY and CDR2 SMNVEV (reference sequence). The CDR3 has 15 residues. The CDR3 spells CASSFLGSSYNEQFF. CDR3 sequence (DNA): TGTGCCAGCAGTTTCTTGGGGAGCTCCTACAATGAGCAGTTCTTC.

The chain recombines TRBV9 with TRBJ2-1; TRBD2 matches at 8 bases. CDR3 length: 16 amino acids. V lost 4 bases, J lost 9 bases, and 15 bases stayed unmatched. The germline V gene encodes CDR1 SGDLS and CDR2 YYNGEE. The CDR3 loop is CASSRSPGLANFEQFF. In nucleotides, the CDR3 is TGTGCCAGCAGCCGTAGTCCCGGACTAGCCAATTTTGAGCAGTTCTTC.

This chain links TRBV19 with TRBJ1-1; TRBD1 might be the D (5 bases). Germline CDR1 is LNHDA and CDR2 is SQIVND (reference sequence). V shed 4 bases and J shed 1 base, with 22 bases lying between them. This CDR3 is 18 amino acids long. The CDR3 DNA reads TGTGCCAGTAGTACCATAATCGGGGCGGGACGGGAGAACACTGAAGCTTTCTTT. It yields the protein CASSTIIGAGRENTEAFF.

About this clone: At one boundary the junction diverges from the germline segment, which might be a read error. The chain combines TRBV7-7 with TRBJ2-1; D may match TRBD1 or TRBD2 (5 bases each). The length of the CDR3 is 16 residues. Germline CDR1 and CDR2: SSHAT and FNYEAQ (reference sequence). The CDR3 DNA is TGTGCTAGCAGCTTAGGGGTCGCAACGGGATCCAATGAGCAGTTCTTC. Its translation: CASSLGVATGSNEQFF.

V and J are TRBV28 and TRBJ1-3; possible D gene TRBD1, 5 bases. This CDR3 contains 13 residues. V dropped 11 bases and J dropped 0 bases, with 11 bases sitting between them. Germline loops: CDR1 MDHEN, CDR2 SYDVKM. The DNA of the CDR3 is TGTGCCGTTGACAGCTACTCTGGAAACACCATATATTTT. Protein product: CAVDSYSGNTIYF.

The genes are TRBV4-2 and TRBJ2-7; perhaps TRBD1 as D (7 bases). Germline-derived CDR1 and CDR2 are LGHNA and YNFKEQ. V was pared by 8 bases and J by 3 bases, with 20 bases between. The length of the CDR3 is 15 residues. CDR3 residues: CASSPAGQTLYEQYF. The CDR3 DNA sequence: TGTGCCAGCTCACCGGCGGGACAGACCCTCTACGAGCAGTACTTC.

This clone was counted a single time. The V and J genes are TRBV5-5 and TRBJ2-2, with 8 positions matching TRBD1. The CDR3 extends over 14 amino acids. The J segment lost 4 bases and the V segment lost 4 bases, leaving 3 bases of the junction unmatched. Germline CDR1 is SGHKS and CDR2 is YYEKEE (reference sequence). The DNA of the CDR3 is TGTGCCAGCAGCGAGCAGGGGGCCACCGGGGAGCTGTTTTTT. Amino acids: CASSEQGATGELFF.

This chain uses TRBV7-8 with TRBJ2-5, with D uncertain. The CDR3 has 16 amino acids. The germline V gene encodes CDR1 SGHVS and CDR2 FQNEAQ. Trimming shortened V by 5 bases and J by 4 bases, and 20 bases separated the two germline ends. The CDR3 sequence is CASSPQVRLSGETQYF. CDR3 DNA sequence: TGTGCCAGCAGCCCCCAGGTTCGGCTTTCCGGAGAGACCCAGTACTTC.

This clone was seen only once. The gene calls are TRBV4-2 and TRBJ2-5; 9 bases are shared with TRBD2. V trimming: 3 bases; J trimming: 4 bases; junction bases outside the gene matches: 18. There are 19 residues in the CDR3. The germline CDR1 and CDR2 sequences are LGHNA and YNFKEQ. CDR3 nucleotide sequence: TGTGCCAGCAGCCACCCTTCGGAAGGCGGGAGGGATGAGCTAGAGACCCAGTACTTC. Residues: CASSHPSEGGRDELETQYF.

The chain links TRBV28 to TRBJ1-5; D might be TRBD1 (6 bases). CDR3 length: 13 amino acids. Trimming pared 4 bases from V and 6 bases from J, leaving 10 bases between. Germline assignment: CDR1 MDHEN and CDR2 SYDVKM. CDR3 region: CASSWNRAQPQHF. The CDR3 nucleotides read TGTGCCAGCAGTTGGAACAGGGCTCAGCCCCAGCATTTT.

V usage is TRBV10-1 and J usage is TRBJ2-3, with 10 positions matching TRBD2. The germline CDR1 and CDR2 sequences are WNHNN and SYGVQD (reference sequence). The CDR3 has 13 residues. Germline trimming cut 5 bases from V and 7 bases from J; bases unmatched to any gene: 3. Here the CDR3 reads CASSPSGSNTQYF. CDR3 DNA: TGCGCCAGCAGTCCTAGCGGGAGTAATACGCAGTATTTT.

The chain links TRBV24-1 to TRBJ2-7, with D possibly TRBD1 on 6 matching bases. This CDR3 region has 15 residues. V lost 4 bases, J lost 5 bases, and 17 bases lay in between. Per germline, CDR1 KGHDR and CDR2 SFDVKD. CDR3 residues: CATSDTRTARDEQYF. Written as DNA, the CDR3 is TGTGCCACCAGTGACACCCGGACAGCGAGAGACGAGCAGTACTTC.

The chain joins TRBV15 to TRBJ2-7; TRBD2 aligns across 10 bases. V dropped 6 bases and J dropped 7; count of bases not matched to a gene: 15. The CDR3 loop spans 16 amino acids. Germline CDR1 reads LNHNV; CDR2 reads YYDKDF (reference sequence). The CDR3 bases are TGTGCCACCAGGGGGGAAAGCGGGAGGGGTTTCGGAGAGCAGTACTTC. Encoded protein: CATRGESGRGFGEQYF.

The rearrangement uses TRBV9 and TRBJ2-7; D is perhaps TRBD1 (6 bases). The V gene's germline CDR1 is SGDLS and CDR2 YYNGEE. Trimming removed 2 bases at V and 4 bases at J, with 10 bases between. The CDR3 length is 13 residues. CDR3 in DNA: TGTGCCAGCAGCGTCGGGACATCATACGAGCAGTACTTC. This codes for CASSVGTSYEQYF.

This clone was seen a handful of times. This chain links TRBV28 with TRBJ2-7, with D possibly being TRBD2 (5 bases). This CDR3 has 15 amino acids. Germline V lookup: CDR1 MDHEN, CDR2 SYDVKM. V was cut by 3 bases and J by 3 bases, with 15 bases left in between. CDR3 sequence reads: CASSFVRGVNYEQYF. CDR3 sequence (DNA): TGTGCCAGCAGTTTTGTCCGGGGAGTGAACTACGAGCAGTACTTC.

The chain has TRBV6-1 and TRBJ1-4; D not certain. V dropped 4 bases and J dropped 0 bases, with 15 bases sitting between them. The germline gives CDR1 MNHNS, CDR2 SASEGT. The CDR3 consists of 17 residues. The CDR3 coding sequence is TGTGCCAGCAGTGGAGCGTCCATAGTTGCAACTAATGAAAAACTGTTTTTT. It yields the protein CASSGASIVATNEKLFF.

DNA of the CDR3: TGTGCCAGCAGCCAAGACAGGACTAGCCGATACTTC. This translates into CASSQDRTSRYF. The chain is built from TRBV14 and TRBJ2-5; 8 positions match TRBD2. The V gene end was trimmed by 0 bases and the J gene end by 14 bases; junction bases not matched to a gene: 5. The germline gives CDR1 SGHDN, CDR2 FVKESK. The CDR3 has 12 amino acids.

V is TRBV2 and J is TRBJ1-1; a possible D gene is TRBD1 (5 bases). Germline loops: CDR1 SNHLY, CDR2 FYNNEI. The CDR3 runs to 14 residues. Trimming took off 8 bases at V and 1 base at J, with 14 bases between the two ends. For the CDR3, the DNA is TGTGCCAGCTCCAAGGAGACAGCGAACACTGAAGCTTTCTTT. Protein product: CASSKETANTEAFF.

The chain recombines TRBV24-1 with TRBJ2-7, with 9 bases fitting TRBD1. V lost 1 base, J lost 1 base, and 4 bases stayed unmatched. The CDR3 is 16 amino acids. Germline V lookup: CDR1 KGHDR, CDR2 SFDVKD. CDR3 loop: CATSDFKGQGSYEQYF. The CDR3 nucleotides read TGTGCCACCAGTGATTTTAAGGGACAGGGATCCTACGAGCAGTACTTC.

This chain uses TRBV6-6 with TRBJ2-1; 15 positions match TRBD2. Germline V gene sequence: CDR1 MNHNY, CDR2 SVGAGI (reference sequence). V lost 2 bases, J lost 10 bases, and 3 bases stayed unmatched. The CDR3 has 15 amino acids. CDR3 in amino acids: CASSYGTSGRPEQFF. CDR3 nucleotide sequence: TGTGCCAGCAGTTACGGGACTAGCGGGAGGCCGGAGCAGTTCTTC.

This chain connects TRBV19 to TRBJ1-4; 7 nucleotides match TRBD1. With 6 bases clipped from V and 6 bases from J, the junction kept 10 bases outside the gene matches. This CDR3 comprises 15 residues. CDR1 is LNHDA, CDR2 SQIVND, per germline (reference sequence). The CDR3: CASSRPGGSHEKLFF. As DNA, the CDR3 is TGTGCCAGTAGCCGACCAGGGGGTTCGCATGAAAAACTGTTTTTT.

The J gene is TRBJ1-6, the V gene TRBV18, with D possibly matching TRBD1 (6 bases). CDR3 length equals 14 residues. V was pared by 6 bases and J by 9 bases, with 15 bases between. Germline V gives CDR1 KGHSH, CDR2 LQKENI. CDR3 loop: CASSEQGTGSPLHF. In DNA, the CDR3 is TGTGCCAGCTCCGAACAGGGAACGGGTTCACCCCTCCACTTT.

The table lists this clone with a count of one. The rearrangement joins TRBV2 to TRBJ2-1; 10 bases align to TRBD2. CDR3 length equals 15 residues. Germline lookup yields CDR1 SNHLY and CDR2 FYNNEI. Losses at the gene ends were 4 bases for V and 9 bases for J; bases not matched to a gene: 9. CDR3 DNA: TGTGCCAGCAGTGCCGGGACTAGCGTGGGCGGTGAGCAGTTCTTC. Protein sequence: CASSAGTSVGGEQFF.

At least ten counts were recorded for this clone. The chain has TRBV20-1 and TRBJ2-1, with 8 positions matching TRBD1. With V trimmed by 3 bases and J by 1 base, 11 bases remained unmatched. Per germline, CDR1 DFQATT and CDR2 SNEGSKA (reference sequence). The CDR3 loop spans 17 amino acids. The chain's CDR3 is CSASGGQALRSYNEQFF. CDR3 coding DNA: TGCAGTGCTAGTGGGGGACAGGCCCTTAGATCCTACAATGAGCAGTTCTTC.

The chain combines TRBV18 with TRBJ1-1, with D possibly matching TRBD1 (6 bases). V was cut by 6 bases and J by 1 base, with 15 bases left in between. CDR3 length: 15 amino acids. Germline CDR1 and CDR2: KGHSH and LQKENI. This CDR3 reads CASSLRVQGNTEAFF. The DNA of the CDR3 is TGTGCCAGCTCCCTACGCGTACAGGGGAACACTGAAGCTTTCTTT.

This sequence joins TRBV10-3 and TRBJ2-7, with a tentative D call TRBD1 (6 bases). The CDR3 has 16 residues. Germline values: CDR1 ENHRY, CDR2 SYGVKD. V was shortened by 8 bases and J by 0 bases, with 20 bases between the two germline ends. The CDR3 DNA reads as TGTGCCATCGGAGAGTCTAGGGGGAGAATCTCCTACGAGCAGTACTTC. It specifies CAIGESRGRISYEQYF.

The V call is TRBV4-1, the J call TRBJ1-1, with a possible D match to TRBD1 (6 bases). The CDR3 has 14 residues. The V gene's germline CDR1 is MGHRA and CDR2 YSYEKL. With 3 bases removed from V and 0 bases from J, the gap between germline ends came to 8 bases. CDR3 DNA: TGCGCCAGCAGCCAGGACAGACTGAACACTGAAGCTTTCTTT. Residues: CASSQDRLNTEAFF.

This clone has a single count. The V call is TRBV16, the J call TRBJ1-2, with 8 nucleotides matching TRBD1. Germline-derived CDR1 and CDR2 are KGHSY and FQNENV. V trimming: 4 bases; J trimming: 6 bases; junction bases outside the gene matches: 7. The CDR3 runs to 14 residues. CDR3 sequence reads: CASSRMGQADGYTF. CDR3 nucleotide sequence: TGTGCCAGCAGCCGGATGGGACAGGCTGATGGCTACACCTTC.